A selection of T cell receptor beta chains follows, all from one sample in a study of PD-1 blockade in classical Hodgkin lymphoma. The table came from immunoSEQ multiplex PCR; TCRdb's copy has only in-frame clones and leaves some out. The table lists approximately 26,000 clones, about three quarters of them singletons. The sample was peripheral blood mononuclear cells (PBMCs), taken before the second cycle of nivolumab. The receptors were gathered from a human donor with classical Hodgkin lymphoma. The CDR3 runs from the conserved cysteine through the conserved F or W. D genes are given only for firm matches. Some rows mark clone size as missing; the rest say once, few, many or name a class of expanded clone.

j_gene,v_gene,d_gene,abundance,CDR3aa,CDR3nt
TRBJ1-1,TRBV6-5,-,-,CASSYEGPSNTEAFF,TGTGCCAGCAGTTATGAGGGACCGTCGAACACTGAAGCTTTCTTT
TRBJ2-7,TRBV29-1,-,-,CSVEDSTYEQYF,TGCAGCGTTGAAGATAGCACCTACGAGCAGTACTTC
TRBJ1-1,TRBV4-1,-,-,CASSQDGDNTEAFF,TGCGCCAGCAGCCAAGATGGAGACAACACTGAAGCTTTCTTT
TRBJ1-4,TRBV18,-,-,CASSPRQATNEKLFF,TGTGCCAGCTCACCACGACAGGCAACTAATGAAAAACTGTTTTTT
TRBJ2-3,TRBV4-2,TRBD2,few,CASSQGGSGSADTQYF,TGTGCCAGCAGCCAAGGGGGTAGCGGGAGCGCAGATACGCAGTATTTT
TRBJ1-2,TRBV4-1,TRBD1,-,CASSQAVWTGGRGYTF,TGCGCCAGCAGCCAAGCCGTTTGGACAGGAGGACGGGGCTACACCTTC
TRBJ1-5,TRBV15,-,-,CATSLQINQPQHF,TGTGCCACCAGCCTACAAATAAATCAGCCCCAGCATTTT
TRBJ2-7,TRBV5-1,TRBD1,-,CASSLWGQGEGEQYF,TGCGCCAGCAGCCTGTGGGGACAGGGAGAGGGCGAGCAGTACTTC
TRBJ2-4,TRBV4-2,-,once,CASSHTGPLAKNIQYF,TGTGCCAGCAGCCACACGGGCCCTCTAGCCAAAAACATTCAGTACTTC
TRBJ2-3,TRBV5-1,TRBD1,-,CASSILGQGRRDTQYF,TGCGCCAGCAGTATACTAGGACAGGGACGGAGAGATACGCAGTATTTT
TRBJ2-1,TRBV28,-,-,CASSGDNEQFF,TGTGCCAGCAGTGGGGACAATGAGCAGTTCTTC
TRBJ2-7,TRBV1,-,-,CTSSHNRDEQYF,TGCACCAGCAGCCACAACAGGGACGAGCAGTACTTC
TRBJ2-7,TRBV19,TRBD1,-,CASSRGQGISYEQYF,TGTGCCAGTAGTAGGGGACAGGGAATTTCCTACGAGCAGTACTTC
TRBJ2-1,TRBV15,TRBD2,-,CATSRGLERGYNEQFF,TGTGCCACCAGCAGAGGCCTCGAGCGGGGCTACAATGAGCAGTTCTTC
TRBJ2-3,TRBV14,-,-,CASSQGSAGDTQYF,TGTGCCAGCAGCCAAGGCTCAGCCGGAGATACGCAGTATTTT
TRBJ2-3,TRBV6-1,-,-,CASSEGPTDTQYF,TGTGCCAGCAGTGAAGGACCCACAGATACGCAGTATTTT
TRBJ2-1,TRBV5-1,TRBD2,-,CASSWGTSVNEQFF,TGCGCCAGCAGCTGGGGGACTAGCGTCAATGAGCAGTTCTTC
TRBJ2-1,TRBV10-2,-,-,CASRQQGEANYNEQFF,TGCGCCAGCAGACAGCAGGGGGAGGCAAATTACAATGAGCAGTTCTTC
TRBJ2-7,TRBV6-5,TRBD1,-,CASTHAGTGVYEQYF,TGTGCCAGCACCCATGCCGGGACAGGGGTCTACGAGCAGTACTTC
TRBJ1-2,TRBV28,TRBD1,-,CASSIGGGAGYGYTF,TGTGCCAGCAGTATAGGAGGGGGCGCCGGGTATGGCTACACCTTC
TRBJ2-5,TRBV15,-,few,CATSSPRGETQYF,TGTGCCACCAGCAGCCCCAGGGGAGAGACCCAGTACTTC
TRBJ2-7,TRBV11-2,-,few,CASSLLVYEQYF,TGTGCCAGCAGCTTACTCGTCTACGAGCAGTACTTC
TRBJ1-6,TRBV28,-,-,CASSSRGSIVPLHF,TGTGCCAGCAGTTCCCGGGGCAGCATCGTACCCCTCCACTTT
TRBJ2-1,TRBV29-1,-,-,CSVERPVYEQFF,TGCAGCGTTGAAAGGCCGGTATATGAGCAGTTCTTC
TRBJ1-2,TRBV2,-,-,CASGNEGGYTF,TGTGCCAGCGGAAATGAGGGTGGCTACACCTTC
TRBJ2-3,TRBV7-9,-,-,CAGGLRPDTQYF,TGTGCCGGGGGTCTACGCCCAGATACGCAGTATTTT
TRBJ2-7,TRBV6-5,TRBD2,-,CASSYSLGGSSYEQYF,TGTGCCAGCAGTTACTCCTTGGGGGGGTCCTCCTACGAGCAGTACTTC
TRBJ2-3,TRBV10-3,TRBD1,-,CAISGTGTTDTQYF,TGTGCCATCAGCGGGACAGGAACCACAGATACGCAGTATTTT
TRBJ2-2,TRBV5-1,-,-,CASSLRVLSNTGELFF,TGCGCCAGCAGCCTCAGGGTTTTGTCGAACACCGGGGAGCTGTTTTTT
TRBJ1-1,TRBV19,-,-,CASSYGRIVNTEAFF,TGTGCCAGTAGTTATGGCCGAATAGTGAACACTGAAGCTTTCTTT
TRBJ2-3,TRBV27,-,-,CASSPTWGGTDTQYF,TGTGCCAGCAGCCCGACCTGGGGGGGCACAGATACGCAGTATTTT
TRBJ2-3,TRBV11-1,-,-,CASSLSRDFFFTQYF,TGTGCCAGCAGCTTAAGCCGGGACTTTTTTTTTACGCAGTATTTT
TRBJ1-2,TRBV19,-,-,CASTSSPTGYGYTF,TGTGCCAGTACTAGCAGCCCGACAGGCTATGGCTACACCTTC
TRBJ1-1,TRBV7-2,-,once,CASSWGGNTEAFF,TGTGCCAGCAGCTGGGGGGGGAACACTGAAGCTTTCTTT
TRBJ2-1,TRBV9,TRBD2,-,CASSLSGTYYNEQFF,TGTGCCAGCAGCTTAAGCGGGACCTACTACAATGAGCAGTTCTTC
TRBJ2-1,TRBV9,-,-,CASSVPPHGTEVNEQFF,TGTGCCAGCAGCGTACCCCCCCACGGGACCGAGGTTAATGAGCAGTTCTTC
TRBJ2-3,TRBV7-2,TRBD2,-,CASTPALAGADTQYF,TGTGCCAGCACACCCGCTTTGGCGGGAGCAGATACGCAGTATTTT